These T cell receptor beta chains were read from a single sample in a study of response to subunit inactivated influenza vaccine. TCRdb ran MiXCR on the RT-PCR reads and lists one entry per CDR3 protein. This repertoire shows about 500,000 distinct CDR3 sequences, approximately 13% found once; its top ten account for 10% to 15%. The material was PBMCs from blood, obtained roughly 6 weeks after vaccination. The source of these receptors is a man aged 50-60 years who received an inactivated influenza vaccine. Each CDR3 is given with its conserved first and last residue. Fields, in order: V gene, clone size, D gene, J gene, CDR3 DNA, CDR3 protein. A D gene is named only where the DNA matches it firmly. A row's size may be missing; if present it is once, few, many or a size class.

V: TRBV5-6
size: many
D: NA
J: TRBJ2-5
DNA: TGTGCCAGCAGCCCGCTCGAGCAAGAGACCCAGTACTTC
CDR3: CASSPLEQETQYF

V: TRBV7-2
size: medium-sized
D: TRBD2
J: TRBJ2-3
DNA: TGTGCCAGCAGCTTGTCGCTAGCGGGGGGGCGTGGCACAGATACGCAGTATTTT
CDR3: CASSLSLAGGRGTDTQYF

V: TRBV5-1
size: few
D: NA
J: TRBJ2-2
DNA: TGCGCCAGCAGCTTGTCTGCCCGGGCGAGAACCGGGGAGCTGTTTTTT
CDR3: CASSLSARARTGELFF

V: TRBV5-6
size: NA
D: NA
J: TRBJ2-1
DNA: TGTGCCAGCAGCGTTAACCAGGGGGGTGAGCAGTTCTTC
CDR3: CASSVNQGGEQFF

V: TRBV5-1
size: few
D: NA
J: TRBJ2-6
DNA: TGCGCCAGCAGCCCTCAAAGTAGGGTCTCTGGGGCCAACGTCCTGACTTTC
CDR3: CASSPQSRVSGANVLTF

V: TRBV4-1
size: few
D: TRBD1
J: TRBJ1-2
DNA: TGCGCCAGCAGCCAATCTTCCTGGGACAGGGGAATTGACGGCTACACCTTC
CDR3: CASSQSSWDRGIDGYTF

V: TRBV20-1
size: NA
D: NA
J: TRBJ2-1
DNA: TGCAGTGCTAAGGGGGGGCTTAGCGGATCCTACAATGAGCAGTTCTTC
CDR3: CSAKGGLSGSYNEQFF

V: TRBV6-5
size: NA
D: TRBD2
J: TRBJ2-7
DNA: TGTGCCAGCAGTTTAATAGCGGGCCTCTCCTACGAGCAGTACTTC
CDR3: CASSLIAGLSYEQYF

V: TRBV5-1
size: NA
D: TRBD2
J: TRBJ2-1
DNA: TGCGCCAGCAGCCCGGCCTGGGGGAGCGGGGTCTACAATGAGCAGTTCTTC
CDR3: CASSPAWGSGVYNEQFF

V: TRBV7-2
size: many
D: NA
J: TRBJ2-1
DNA: TGTGCCAGCAGCTTAGTCGGACAGAACTACAATGAGCAGTTCTTC
CDR3: CASSLVGQNYNEQFF

V: TRBV12-3/TRBV12-4
size: NA
D: NA
J: TRBJ1-5
DNA: TGTGCCAGCAGTTTGGCAGACCATAGCAATCAGCCCCAGCATTTT
CDR3: CASSLADHSNQPQHF

V: TRBV5-1
size: NA
D: TRBD2
J: TRBJ2-2
DNA: TGCGCCAGCAGCTTGTTAGTAGCGGGGGCGAACACCGGGGAGCTGTTTTTT
CDR3: CASSLLVAGANTGELFF

V: TRBV7-2
size: NA
D: NA
J: TRBJ2-7
DNA: TGTGCCAGCAGCCGCCTCGGGCGGCCTACCTACGAGCAGTACTTC
CDR3: CASSRLGRPTYEQYF

V: TRBV6-2/TRBV6-3
size: NA
D: TRBD1
J: TRBJ2-7
DNA: TGTGCCAGCAGTTACGGACAGGGGCAACCCTACGAGCAGTACTTC
CDR3: CASSYGQGQPYEQYF